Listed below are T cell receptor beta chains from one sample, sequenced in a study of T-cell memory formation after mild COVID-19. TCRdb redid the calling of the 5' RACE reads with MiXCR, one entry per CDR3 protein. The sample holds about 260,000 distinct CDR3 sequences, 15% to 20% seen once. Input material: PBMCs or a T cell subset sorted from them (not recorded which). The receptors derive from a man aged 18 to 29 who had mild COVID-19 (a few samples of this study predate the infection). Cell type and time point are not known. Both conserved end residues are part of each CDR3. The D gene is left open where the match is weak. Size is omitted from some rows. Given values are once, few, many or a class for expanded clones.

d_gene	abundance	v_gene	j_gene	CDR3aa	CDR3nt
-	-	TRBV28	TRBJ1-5	CASSLSDRQGQPQHF	TGTGCCAGCAGTTTATCCGACAGGCAGGGACAGCCCCAGCATTTT
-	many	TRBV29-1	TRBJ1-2	CSVASGLDYGYTF	TGCAGCGTTGCTAGTGGGCTTGACTATGGCTACACCTTC
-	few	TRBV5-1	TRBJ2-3	CASSFYGAQERQYF	TGCGCCAGCAGCTTCTACGGGGCGCAAGAGCGGCAGTATTTT
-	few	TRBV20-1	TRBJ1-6	CSAAGGSPLHF	TGCAGTGCTGCCGGGGGGTCACCCCTCCACTTT
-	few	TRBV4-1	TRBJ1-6	CASSQAGLNNSPLHF	TGCGCCAGCAGCCAAGCGGGTTTAAATAATTCACCCCTCCACTTT
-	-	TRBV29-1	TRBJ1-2	CSVSGGRTNYGYTF	TGCAGCGTCTCCGGGGGCAGGACGAACTATGGCTACACCTTC
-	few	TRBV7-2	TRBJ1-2	CASSEGNYGYTF	TGTGCCAGCAGCGAGGGAAACTATGGCTACACCTTC
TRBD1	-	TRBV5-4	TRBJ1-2	CASADRGRLSNGYTF	TGTGCCAGCGCGGACAGGGGGCGCTTATCGAATGGCTACACCTTC
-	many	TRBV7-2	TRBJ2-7	CASSLSWDTSSYEQYF	TGTGCCAGCAGCTTATCGTGGGACACGAGCTCCTACGAGCAGTACTTC
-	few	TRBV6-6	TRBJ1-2	CASSPDLNPAPYGYTF	TGTGCCAGCAGCCCCGACTTGAATCCGGCACCCTATGGCTACACCTTC
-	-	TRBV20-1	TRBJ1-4	CSARGAVNEKLFF	TGCAGTGCTAGAGGGGCGGTTAATGAAAAACTGTTTTTT
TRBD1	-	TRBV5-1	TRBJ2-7	CASSLLTGGNEQYF	TGCGCCAGCAGCTTGCTGACAGGGGGCAACGAGCAGTACTTC
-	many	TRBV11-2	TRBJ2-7	CASSLPVHYEQYF	TGTGCCAGCAGCTTACCAGTTCACTACGAGCAGTACTTC